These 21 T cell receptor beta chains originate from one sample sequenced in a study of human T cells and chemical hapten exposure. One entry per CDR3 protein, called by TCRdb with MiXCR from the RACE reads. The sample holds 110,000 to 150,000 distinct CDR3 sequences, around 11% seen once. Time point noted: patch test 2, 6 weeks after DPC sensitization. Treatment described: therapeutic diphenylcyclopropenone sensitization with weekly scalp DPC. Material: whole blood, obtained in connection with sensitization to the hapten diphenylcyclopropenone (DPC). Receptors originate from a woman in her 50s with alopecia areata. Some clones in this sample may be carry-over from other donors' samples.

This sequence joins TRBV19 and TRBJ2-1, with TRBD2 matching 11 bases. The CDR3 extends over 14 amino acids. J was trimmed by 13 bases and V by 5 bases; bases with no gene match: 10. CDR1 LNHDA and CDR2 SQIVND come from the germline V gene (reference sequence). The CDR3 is CASSAITSGSEQFF. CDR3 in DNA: TGTGCCAGTAGTGCCATAACTAGCGGGAGTGAACAGTTCTTC. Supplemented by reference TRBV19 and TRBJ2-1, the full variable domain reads DGGITQSPKYLFRKEGQNVTLSCEQNLNHDAMYWYRQDPGQGLRLIYYSQIVNDFQKGDIAEGYSVSREKKESFPLTVTSAQKNPTAFYLCASSAITSGSEQFFGPGTRLTVL.

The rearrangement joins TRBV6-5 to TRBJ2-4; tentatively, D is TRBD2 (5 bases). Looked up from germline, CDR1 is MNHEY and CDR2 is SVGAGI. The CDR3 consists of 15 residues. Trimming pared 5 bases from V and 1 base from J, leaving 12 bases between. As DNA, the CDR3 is TGTGCCAGCAGTCCTTACCGAGGGGCCAAAAACATTCAGTACTTC. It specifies CASSPYRGAKNIQYF.

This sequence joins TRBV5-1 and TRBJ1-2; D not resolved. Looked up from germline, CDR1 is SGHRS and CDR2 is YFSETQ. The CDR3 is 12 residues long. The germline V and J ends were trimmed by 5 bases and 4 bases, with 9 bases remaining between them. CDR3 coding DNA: TGCGCCAGCAGTCCAGAGTTCTATGGCTACACCTTC. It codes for CASSPEFYGYTF.

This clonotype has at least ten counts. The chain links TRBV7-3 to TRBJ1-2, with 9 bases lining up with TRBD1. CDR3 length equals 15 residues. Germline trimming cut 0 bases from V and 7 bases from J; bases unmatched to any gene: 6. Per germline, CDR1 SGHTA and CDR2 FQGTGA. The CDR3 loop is CASSLTRTGGSGYTF. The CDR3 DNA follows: TGTGCCAGCAGCTTAACGAGAACAGGGGGCTCTGGCTACACCTTC.

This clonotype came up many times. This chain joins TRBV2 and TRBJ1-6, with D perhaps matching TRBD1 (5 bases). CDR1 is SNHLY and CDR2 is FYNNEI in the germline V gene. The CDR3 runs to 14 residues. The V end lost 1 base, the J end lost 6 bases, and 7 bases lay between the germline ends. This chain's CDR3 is CASSEVGGNSPLHF. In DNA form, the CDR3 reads TGTGCCAGCAGTGAAGTCGGGGGTAATTCACCCCTCCACTTT.

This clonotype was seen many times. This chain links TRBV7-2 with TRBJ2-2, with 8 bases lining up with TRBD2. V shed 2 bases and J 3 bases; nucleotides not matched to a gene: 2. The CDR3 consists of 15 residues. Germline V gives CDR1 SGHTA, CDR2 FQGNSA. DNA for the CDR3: TGTGCCAGCAGCTTAAGCGGGAGTTACACCGGGGAGCTGTTTTTT. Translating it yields CASSLSGSYTGELFF.

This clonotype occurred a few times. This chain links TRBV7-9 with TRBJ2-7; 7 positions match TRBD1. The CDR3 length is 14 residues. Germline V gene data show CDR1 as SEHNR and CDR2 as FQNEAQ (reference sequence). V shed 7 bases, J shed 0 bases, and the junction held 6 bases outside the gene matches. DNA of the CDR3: TGTGCCAGCACCCAGACAGGGTTCTCCTACGAGCAGTACTTC. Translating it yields CASTQTGFSYEQYF.

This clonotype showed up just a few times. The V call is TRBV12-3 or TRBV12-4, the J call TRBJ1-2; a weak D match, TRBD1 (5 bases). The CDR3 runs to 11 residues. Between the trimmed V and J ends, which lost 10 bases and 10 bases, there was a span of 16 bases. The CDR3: CAIYRILDYTF. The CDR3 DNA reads TGTGCCATCTACAGGATCTTGGACTACACCTTC.

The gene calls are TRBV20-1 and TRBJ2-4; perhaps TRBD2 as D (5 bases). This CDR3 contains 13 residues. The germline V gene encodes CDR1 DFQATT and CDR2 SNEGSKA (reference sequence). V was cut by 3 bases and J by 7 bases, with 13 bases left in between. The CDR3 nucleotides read TGCAGTGCTAGCGGCTTTTCGGGGAACATTCAGTACTTC. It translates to CSASGFSGNIQYF.

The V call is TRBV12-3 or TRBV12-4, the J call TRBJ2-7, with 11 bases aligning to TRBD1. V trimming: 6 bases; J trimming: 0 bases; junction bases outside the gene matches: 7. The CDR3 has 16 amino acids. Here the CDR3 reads CASRASDRGLSYEQYF. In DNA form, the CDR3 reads TGTGCCAGCAGGGCCTCGGACAGGGGGCTCTCCTACGAGCAGTACTTC.

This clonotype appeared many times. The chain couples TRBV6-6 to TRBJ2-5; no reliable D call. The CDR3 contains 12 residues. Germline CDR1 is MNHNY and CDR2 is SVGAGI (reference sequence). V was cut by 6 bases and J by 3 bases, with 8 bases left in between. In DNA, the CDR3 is TGTGCCAGCAGCCTGGTGAAAGAGACCCAGTACTTC. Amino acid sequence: CASSLVKETQYF.

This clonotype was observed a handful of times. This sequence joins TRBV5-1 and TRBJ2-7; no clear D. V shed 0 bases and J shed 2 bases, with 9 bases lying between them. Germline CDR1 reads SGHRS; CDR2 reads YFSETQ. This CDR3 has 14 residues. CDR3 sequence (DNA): TGCGCCAGCAGCTTGGAAGGGCCTCCCTACGAGCAGTACTTC. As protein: CASSLEGPPYEQYF.

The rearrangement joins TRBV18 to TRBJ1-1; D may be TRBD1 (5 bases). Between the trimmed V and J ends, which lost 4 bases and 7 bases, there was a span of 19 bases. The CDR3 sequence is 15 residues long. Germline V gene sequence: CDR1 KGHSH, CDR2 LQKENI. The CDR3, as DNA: TGTGCCAGCTCACTAGGAGCCTTCGGGGGAGATGAAGCTTTCTTT. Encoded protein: CASSLGAFGGDEAFF.

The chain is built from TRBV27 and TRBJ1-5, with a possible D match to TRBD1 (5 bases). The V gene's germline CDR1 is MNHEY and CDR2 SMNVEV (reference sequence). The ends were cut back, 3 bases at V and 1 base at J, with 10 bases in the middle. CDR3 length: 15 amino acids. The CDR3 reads CASSLRGLSNQPQHF. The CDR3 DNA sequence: TGTGCCAGCAGTTTGAGGGGCTTGAGCAATCAGCCCCAGCATTTT.

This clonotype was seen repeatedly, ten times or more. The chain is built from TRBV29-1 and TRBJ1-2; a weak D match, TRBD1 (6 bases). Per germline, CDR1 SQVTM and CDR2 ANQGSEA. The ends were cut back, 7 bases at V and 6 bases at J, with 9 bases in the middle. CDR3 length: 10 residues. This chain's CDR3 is CSGWTDGYTF. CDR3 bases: TGCAGCGGCTGGACAGATGGCTACACCTTC.

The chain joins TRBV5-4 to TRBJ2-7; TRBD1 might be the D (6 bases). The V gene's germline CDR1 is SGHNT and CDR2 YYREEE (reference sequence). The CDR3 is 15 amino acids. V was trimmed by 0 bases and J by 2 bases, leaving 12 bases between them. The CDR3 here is CASSLESAGAYEQYF. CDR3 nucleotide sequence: TGTGCCAGCAGCTTGGAATCGGCAGGGGCCTACGAGCAGTACTTC.

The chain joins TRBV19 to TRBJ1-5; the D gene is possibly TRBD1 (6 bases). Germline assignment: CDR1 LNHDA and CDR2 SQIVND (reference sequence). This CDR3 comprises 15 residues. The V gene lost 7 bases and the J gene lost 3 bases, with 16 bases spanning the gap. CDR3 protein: CASKDSGTYNQPQHF. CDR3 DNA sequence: TGTGCCAGTAAGGACAGCGGGACGTACAATCAGCCCCAGCATTTT.

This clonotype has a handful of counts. This CDR3 is CASSSNPGPDYEQYF. DNA of the CDR3: TGTGCCAGCAGCAGCAACCCGGGACCGGACTACGAGCAGTACTTC. The V call is TRBV7-3, the J call TRBJ2-7; D might be TRBD1 or TRBD2, each matching 5 bases. V dropped 5 bases and J dropped 3 bases, with 17 bases sitting between them. CDR3 size: 15 residues. Germline CDR1 is SGHTA and CDR2 is FQGTGA.

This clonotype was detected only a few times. The DNA for the CDR3 is TGCGCCAGCAGCTTGGCCGGAACCACTGAAGCTTTCTTT. This translates into CASSLAGTTEAFF. The chain joins TRBV5-1 to TRBJ1-1; D is ambiguous. Germline values: CDR1 SGHRS, CDR2 YFSETQ. Trimming removed 0 bases at V and 4 bases at J, with 7 bases between. The CDR3 extends over 13 amino acids.

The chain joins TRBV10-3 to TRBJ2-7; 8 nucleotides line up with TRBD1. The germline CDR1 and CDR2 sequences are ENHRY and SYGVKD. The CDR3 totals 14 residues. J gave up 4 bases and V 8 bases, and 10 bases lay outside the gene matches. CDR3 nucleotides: TGTGCCATCTCCCGGGACAGGCGACCTTACGAGCAGTACTTC. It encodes CAISRDRRPYEQYF.

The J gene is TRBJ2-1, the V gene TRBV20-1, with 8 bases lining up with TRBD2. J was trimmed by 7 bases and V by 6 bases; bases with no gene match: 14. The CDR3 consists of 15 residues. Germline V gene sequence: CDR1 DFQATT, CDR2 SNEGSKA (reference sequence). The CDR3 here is CSAYVGTSGRNEQFF. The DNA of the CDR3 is TGCAGTGCCTACGTCGGGACTAGTGGGAGGAATGAGCAGTTCTTC.